Listed below are T cell receptor beta chains from one sample, sequenced in a study of CD8 T cells in Susac syndrome. TCRdb re-called the immunoSEQ multiplex PCR reads with MiXCR, one entry per CDR3 protein. This sample yields roughly 150,000 distinct CDR3 sequences, of which approximately 94% are seen a single time; around 0.21% belongs to the top ten. Source material: CD8+ T cells from PBMCs. The receptors here all came from a human donor with multiple sclerosis. Both conserved end residues are part of each CDR3. D genes are given only for firm matches. The listing skips clone size in some rows; elsewhere it reads once, few, many or a size class.

d_call j_call v_call clone_size cdr3_nt cdr3_aa
- TRBJ2-1 TRBV9 once TGTGCCAGCAGCGTGGGAGACACCTACAATGAGCAGTTCTTC CASSVGDTYNEQFF
- TRBJ2-3 TRBV9 - TGTGCCAGCAGCGTAGATCCTAGCGTATCCACAGATACGCAGTATTTT CASSVDPSVSTDTQYF
- TRBJ2-3 TRBV7-9 - TGTGCCAGCAGTCCTCCGGGCTCACCGGGGGATACGCAGTATTTT CASSPPGSPGDTQYF
- TRBJ2-7 TRBV2 - TGTGCCAGCAGGGACCCAGGGAACGTCAAACCTGACTACGAGCAGTACTTC CASRDPGNVKPDYEQYF
TRBD1 TRBJ1-1 TRBV11-2 - TGTGCCAGCTACTCCGGGACAGGGAACACTGAAGCTTTCTTT CASYSGTGNTEAFF
- TRBJ2-7 TRBV13 once TGTGCCAGCACGACTGGTCTGGGCCACGAGCAGTACTTC CASTTGLGHEQYF
TRBD2 TRBJ2-3 TRBV6-1 - TGTGCCAGTCTATCTAGCGGGGGTTACGTAGATACGCAGTATTTT CASLSSGGYVDTQYF
TRBD1 TRBJ2-1 TRBV30 - TGTGCCTGCGAAACAGGGGTGGCCTACAATGAGCAGTTCTTC CACETGVAYNEQFF
- TRBJ2-7 TRBV9 - TGTGCCAGCAGTCCACTTGGAAACGAGCAGTACTTC CASSPLGNEQYF
- TRBJ2-7 TRBV29-1 - TGCAGCGTTGAAGTCCGGGGAAAGTACGAGCAGTACTTC CSVEVRGKYEQYF
- TRBJ2-3 TRBV15 - TGTGCGGGGGCACGGGGCCGCACAGATACGCAGTATTTT CAGARGRTDTQYF
- TRBJ2-2 TRBV7-9 - TGTGCCAGCACTGAGGGACCTAACACCGGGGAGCTGTTTTTT CASTEGPNTGELFF
TRBD1 TRBJ2-7 TRBV20-1 - TGCAGTGCCCTGTCGAGACAGGGCGCCTACGAGCAGTACTTC CSALSRQGAYEQYF
- TRBJ1-1 TRBV12-3/TRBV12-4 - TGTGCCAGCAGTTTAATAAGGGTTGAAGCTTTCTTT CASSLIRVEAFF
- TRBJ1-1 TRBV20-1 - TGCAGTGCTCACAGAGGGATGAACACTGAAGCTTTCTTT CSAHRGMNTEAFF
- TRBJ2-3 TRBV2 - TGTGCCAGCAGTGGATGGATCTCTAGCACAGATACGCAGTATTTT CASSGWISSTDTQYF
TRBD2 TRBJ2-7 TRBV6-1 - TGTGCCAGCAGCGCCGGGACTAGAGCCTACGAGCAGTACTTC CASSAGTRAYEQYF
TRBD1 TRBJ1-2 TRBV7-8 - TGTGCCAGCAGCTCCAATGGGGGCTCCGGGACAGCCCTTAACTATGGCTACACCTTC CASSSNGGSGTALNYGYTF
TRBD2 TRBJ2-3 TRBV9 - TGTGCCAGCAGCGTAGCTGGGACTAGAAACACAGATACGCAGTATTTT CASSVAGTRNTDTQYF
TRBD2 TRBJ2-7 TRBV7-6 once TGTGCCAGCAGCTTCGGGACTAGCCAAACCTACGAGCAGTACTTC CASSFGTSQTYEQYF
- TRBJ1-2 TRBV20-1 once TGCAGTGCTATCGGCTCGAATCGGGGACTTATGGGCTACACCTTC CSAIGSNRGLMGYTF
- TRBJ2-7 TRBV3-1 - TGTGCCAGCAGCCAAGTCCAATCGCGGGTACTCTACGAGCAGTACTTC CASSQVQSRVLYEQYF
- TRBJ2-2 TRBV20-1 - TGCAGTGCTAGAGATTTGAGGACCGGGGAGCTGTTTTTT CSARDLRTGELFF
- TRBJ1-5 TRBV19 - TGTGCCAGTAGTATGGCCGGACAGACTAATCAGCCCCAGCATTTT CASSMAGQTNQPQHF
TRBD2 TRBJ2-5 TRBV27 - TGTGCCAGCAGTCGAAATGTAGCGGGGGGGGAGACCCAGTACTTC CASSRNVAGGETQYF
- TRBJ1-2 TRBV2 - TGTGCCAGCAGTGAAGGGACGGACTACACCTTC CASSEGTDYTF
TRBD1 TRBJ1-2 TRBV20-1 - TGCAGTGCTAGTGTGATGGGACAGGGCTATGGCTACACCTTC CSASVMGQGYGYTF
- TRBJ2-5 TRBV12-3/TRBV12-4 - TGTGCCAGCAGTTTGCTGGGGGCGGGAGAGACCCAGTACTTC CASSLLGAGETQYF
TRBD1 TRBJ1-1 TRBV30 - TGTGCCTGGGCCGAAACCCGGGACAGGGGGTTTTCGGAAGCTTTCTTT CAWAETRDRGFSEAFF
TRBD2 TRBJ2-1 TRBV3-1 - TGTGCCAGCAGCCATGTCGTCGATAGAGCGGGAAGCTCCTACAATGAGCAGTTCTTC CASSHVVDRAGSSYNEQFF
TRBD1 TRBJ2-7 TRBV7-2 once TGTGCCAGCAGCTTAGAGGGCAGGGGGCGATTCGAGCAGTACTTC CASSLEGRGRFEQYF
- TRBJ1-5 TRBV15 - TGTGCCACCAGCAAACCATCAGGGTTCGATCAGCCCCAGCATTTT CATSKPSGFDQPQHF
- TRBJ1-2 TRBV3-1 - TGTGCCAGCAGCCCAAGCCCTGGGGGGGGCCCTACCTATGGCTACACCTTC CASSPSPGGGPTYGYTF